The T cell receptor beta chain described here comes from a study of cytomegalovirus exposure and HLA in healthy donors. Study conclusions and caveats: A list of 164 TCR beta chains associated with cytomegalovirus was given. Most TCR sequences were seen very rarely across donors, but some public TCRs occurred in many.

Germline V gives CDR1 SGHDN, CDR2 FVKESK. Trimming left V 2 bases short and J 9 bases short, with 14 bases between. The CDR3 loop spans 15 amino acids. On this clone: Its antigen is not identified.

The repertoire was sequenced with immunoSEQ multiplex PCR; TCRdb's copy has only in-frame clones and lacks some. The sample lists 180,000 or so clones; approximately 90% were seen once. Sequencing was carried out using PBMCs. This sequence joins TRBV14 and TRBJ1-6, with D possibly matching TRBD1 (5 bases). The TCR comes from a woman in her 30s in good health and CMV-seronegative. CDR3 region: CASSQSGGAGSPLHF. Written as DNA, the CDR3 is TGTGCCAGCAGCCAATCCGGGGGAGCTGGTTCACCCCTCCACTTT. The full variable domain, its missing parts supplied by reference TRBV14 and TRBJ1-6, is EAGVTQFPSHSVIEKGQTVTLRCDPISGHDNLYWYRRVMGKEIKFLLHFVKESKQDESGMPNNRFLAERTGGTYSTLKVQPAELEDSGVYFCASSQSGGAGSPLHFGNGTRLTVT.